This T cell receptor (beta chain) comes out of a study of blood T cell repertoires in COVID-19. As originally analysed: Reference gene primers were amplified, and this amplification served to estimate nucleated cell counts. Here immunoSEQ multiplex PCR was the method, and the copy in TCRdb shows in-frame clones only, minus some. Clonal size and the V and J genes are those of that table, whereas D and trimming came from the DNA. Counted here are fewer than 600,000 clones, roughly 88% occurring once; the ten biggest clones make up less than 2%. Participants, roughly 18 to 100 years old, spanned about 26 US areas. Assignment of participants to cohorts was predicated upon participant-reported clinical history. Cohort 3 recovered donors had two negative PCRs, clearance, or symptom resolution. Trimming took 0 bases from V and 8 from J; bases not matched to a gene: 10. Germline V CDR1 and CDR2: SGHDN, FVKESK. The CDR3 spans 17 residues.

The sequence came from a woman aged 35 to 49 who had recovered from COVID-19. The chain links TRBV14 to TRBJ2-1; 10 nucleotides agree with TRBD1. Sequenced sample: PBMCs or T cells enriched from blood (not recorded which). CDR3 sequence reads: CASSQERKGQGRDEQFF. Written as DNA, the CDR3 is TGTGCCAGCAGCCAAGAAAGGAAGGGACAGGGGAGGGATGAGCAGTTCTTC.